This T cell receptor (beta chain) was found in a study of T cells in Graves' hyperthyroidism and ophthalmopathy. With 0 bases clipped from V and 7 bases from J, the junction kept 10 bases outside the gene matches. Per germline, CDR1 MNHNY and CDR2 SVGAGI (reference sequence). The CDR3 spans 16 residues. Amplification of TCR beta CDR3 regions was performed using RNA transcripts as template. The TCR CDR3 was amplified in a first-round RT-PCR using the HTBI primer set. In TCRdb, the multiplex PCR reads were re-called with MiXCR into one record per CDR3 protein. The table has 550,000 to 650,000 distinct CDR3 sequences, 12% to 15% seen once.

The sequence derives from a woman in her 40s with Graves' hyperthyroidism. The chain uses TRBV6-6 and TRBJ2-7, with 9 bases that match TRBD1. Sequencing input: blood. The CDR3 DNA sequence: TGTGCCAGCAGTTACTCGGGCGGACAGGGGACGGGGGAGCAGTACTTC. This sequence encodes CASSYSGGQGTGEQYF.